The 5 T cell receptor beta chains listed next were all sequenced from one sample in a study of blood T cell repertoires in COVID-19. The protocol was immunoSEQ multiplex PCR, while the TCRdb copy is restricted to in-frame clones and leaves out a portion. The repertoire holds approximately 30,000 clones, 85% to 90% seen once, with 25% in the top ten. The sample consisted of peripheral blood. The receptor set was obtained from a human donor in a cohort sampled during active COVID-19.

The rearrangement uses TRBV18 and TRBJ2-3; 12 positions match TRBD2. The V gene's germline CDR1 is KGHSH and CDR2 LQKENI. There are 15 residues in the CDR3. With V trimmed by 3 bases and J by 7 bases, 5 bases remained unmatched. The CDR3 DNA is TGTGCCAGCTCACCCGCGGGGACTAGCGGGTATACGCAGTATTTT. Residues: CASSPAGTSGYTQYF.

The chain combines TRBV7-8 with TRBJ2-4; D remains unclear. The germline CDR1 and CDR2 sequences are SGHVS and FQNEAQ. V was shortened by 2 bases and J by 2 bases, with 13 bases between the two germline ends. CDR3 length equals 16 residues. CDR3 region: CASSLKFRSPKNIQYF. CDR3 sequence (DNA): TGTGCCAGCAGCTTAAAGTTCCGGTCCCCCAAAAACATTCAGTACTTC.

This clone occurred once. The chain carries TRBV28 and TRBJ2-7; no clear D. V was clipped by 8 bases and J by 6 bases, with 11 bases between them. The length of the CDR3 is 11 residues. CDR1 MDHEN and CDR2 SYDVKM come from the germline V gene. The CDR3 nucleotides read TGTGCCAGCGGGCCCGCCGGCGAGCAGTACTTC. Its translation is CASGPAGEQYF.

V and J are TRBV4-1 and TRBJ1-1; D ambiguous. The CDR3 length is 13 residues. Germline lookup yields CDR1 MGHRA and CDR2 YSYEKL. V shed 5 bases and J shed 2 bases, with 9 bases lying between them. CDR3 region: CASSSNTNTEAFF. CDR3 bases: TGCGCCAGCAGCTCCAACACAAACACTGAAGCTTTCTTT.

This rearrangement joins TRBV14 to TRBJ1-1; D is ambiguous. In germline, CDR1 is SGHDN, CDR2 FVKESK. This CDR3 has 13 residues. The germline V and J ends were trimmed by 4 bases and 1 base, with 7 bases remaining between them. The chain's CDR3 is CASSPRWNTEAFF. In DNA, the CDR3 is TGTGCCAGCAGCCCCCGTTGGAACACTGAAGCTTTCTTT. The full variable domain, rest sourced from reference TRBV14 and TRBJ1-1, is EAGVTQFPSHSVIEKGQTVTLRCDPISGHDNLYWYRRVMGKEIKFLLHFVKESKQDESGMPNNRFLAERTGGTYSTLKVQPAELEDSGVYFCASSPRWNTEAFFGQGTRLTVV.